This section outlines one TCR beta chain sequence together with its context. Its antigen remains unidentified. This specimen belongs to a study of OX40 agonist ivuxolimab in advanced cancers. Study-level results: On average, a greater number of expanded clones characterised CD8+ T cells relative to CD4+.

Blood sampling was done at baseline, cycle 4 day 1, and cycle 7 day 1. Measured with immunoSEQ multiplex PCR; TCRdb has only the in-frame clones, and not every one. The sample includes 70,000 to 80,000 clones, approximately 78% of them seen just once. The CDR3 is 12 residues long. V gave up 8 bases and J gave up 5 bases; unmatched junction bases: 4. Per germline, CDR1 SGHDN and CDR2 FVKESK. Here the sequenced sample was CD4+ or CD8+ T cells sorted from blood, taken in a trial of the OX40 agonist ivuxolimab. The rearrangement links TRBV14 to TRBJ2-5; 8 bases fit TRBD2. This receptor was taken from an adult with an advanced solid tumor such as melanoma, head and neck, liver or kidney cancer. The CDR3, as DNA: TGTGCCAGCGGACTAGCAGGGGAGACCCAGTACTTC. Translation gives CASGLAGETQYF. Looking up the rest from reference TRBV14 and TRBJ2-5 gives the full variable domain: EAGVTQFPSHSVIEKGQTVTLRCDPISGHDNLYWYRRVMGKEIKFLLHFVKESKQDESGMPNNRFLAERTGGTYSTLKVQPAELEDSGVYFCASGLAGETQYFGPGTRLLVL.